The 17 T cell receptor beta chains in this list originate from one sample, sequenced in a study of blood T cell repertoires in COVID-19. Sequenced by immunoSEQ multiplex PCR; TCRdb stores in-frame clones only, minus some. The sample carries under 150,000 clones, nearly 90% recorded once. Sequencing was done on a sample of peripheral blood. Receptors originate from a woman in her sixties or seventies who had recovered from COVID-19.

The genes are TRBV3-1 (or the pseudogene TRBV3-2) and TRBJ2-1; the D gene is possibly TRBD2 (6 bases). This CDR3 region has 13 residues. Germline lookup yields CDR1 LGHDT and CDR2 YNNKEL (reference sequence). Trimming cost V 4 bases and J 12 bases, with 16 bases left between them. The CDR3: CASSPPGVGGQFF. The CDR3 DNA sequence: TGTGCCAGCAGCCCCCCGGGGGTAGGAGGGCAGTTCTTC.

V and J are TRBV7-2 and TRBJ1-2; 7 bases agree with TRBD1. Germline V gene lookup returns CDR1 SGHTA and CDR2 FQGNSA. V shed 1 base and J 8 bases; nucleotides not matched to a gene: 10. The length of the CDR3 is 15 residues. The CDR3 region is CASSLGHRGSGGYTF. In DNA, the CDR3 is TGTGCCAGCAGCTTAGGTCACAGGGGTTCGGGAGGCTACACCTTC.

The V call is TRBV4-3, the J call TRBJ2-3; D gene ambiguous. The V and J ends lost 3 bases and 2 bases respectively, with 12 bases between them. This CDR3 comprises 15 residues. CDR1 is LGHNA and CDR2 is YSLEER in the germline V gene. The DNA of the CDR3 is TGCGCCAGCAGCCAGGGCGCCAAGAACACAGATACGCAGTATTTT. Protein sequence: CASSQGAKNTDTQYF.

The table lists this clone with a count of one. The CDR3 region has the DNA TGTGCCACCAGTGATTTCGCAGGGGGAGGCGGGGAGCTGTTTTTT. As protein: CATSDFAGGGGELFF. The chain combines TRBV24-1 with TRBJ2-2, with TRBD1 as a possible D gene (7 bases). The CDR3 loop spans 15 amino acids. The V gene's germline CDR1 is KGHDR and CDR2 SFDVKD. V was clipped by 1 base and J by 7 bases, with 12 bases between them.

Here the CDR3 reads CASSPGDEKLFF. CDR3 nucleotides: TGTGCCAGCTCCCCGGGGGATGAAAAACTGTTTTTT. The V gene is TRBV6-6, the J gene TRBJ1-4; TRBD1 might be the D (5 bases). V dropped 8 bases and J dropped 6 bases, with 10 bases sitting between them. CDR1 MNHNY and CDR2 SVGAGI come from the germline V gene (reference sequence). The CDR3 covers 12 residues.

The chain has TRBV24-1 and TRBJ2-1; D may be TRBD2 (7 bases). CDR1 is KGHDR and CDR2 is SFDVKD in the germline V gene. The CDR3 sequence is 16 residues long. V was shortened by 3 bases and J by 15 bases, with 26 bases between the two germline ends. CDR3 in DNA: TGTGCCACCAGTGATGCCCTCGGGGGGCCGTATGAGGCTCTGTTCTTC. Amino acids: CATSDALGGPYEALFF.

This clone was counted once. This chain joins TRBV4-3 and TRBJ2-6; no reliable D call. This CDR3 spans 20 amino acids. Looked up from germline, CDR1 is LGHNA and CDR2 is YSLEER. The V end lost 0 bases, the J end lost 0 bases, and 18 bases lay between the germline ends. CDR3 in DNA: TGCGCCAGCAGCCAAGATTTTTTACACCTTTTAAGCTCTGGGGCCAACGTCCTGACTTTC. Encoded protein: CASSQDFLHLLSSGANVLTF.

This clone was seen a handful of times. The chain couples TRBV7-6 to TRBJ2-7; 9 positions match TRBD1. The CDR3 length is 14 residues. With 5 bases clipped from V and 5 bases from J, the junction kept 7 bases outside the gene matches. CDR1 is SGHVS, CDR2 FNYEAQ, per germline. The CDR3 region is CASSPGQGIDEQYF. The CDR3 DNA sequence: TGTGCCAGCAGCCCCGGACAGGGGATCGACGAGCAGTACTTC.

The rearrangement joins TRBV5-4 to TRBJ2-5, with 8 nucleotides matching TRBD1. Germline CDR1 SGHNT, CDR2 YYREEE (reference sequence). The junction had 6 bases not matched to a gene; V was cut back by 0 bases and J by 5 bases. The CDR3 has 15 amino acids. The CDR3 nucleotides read TGTGCCAGCAGCTTGGACCCAGGGGGCGGTGAGACCCAGTACTTC. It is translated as CASSLDPGGGETQYF.

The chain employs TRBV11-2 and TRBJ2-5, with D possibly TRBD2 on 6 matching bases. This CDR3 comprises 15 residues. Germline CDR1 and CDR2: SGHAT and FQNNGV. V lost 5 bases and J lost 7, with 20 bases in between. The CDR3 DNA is TGTGCCAGCAGCCCGCCGGGGATCGGGGGAGGGACCCAGTACTTC. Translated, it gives CASSPPGIGGGTQYF.

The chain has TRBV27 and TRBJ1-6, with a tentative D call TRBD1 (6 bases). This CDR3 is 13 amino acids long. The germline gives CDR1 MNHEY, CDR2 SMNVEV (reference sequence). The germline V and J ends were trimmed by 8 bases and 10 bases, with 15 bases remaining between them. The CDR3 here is CASGITGYSPLHF. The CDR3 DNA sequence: TGTGCCAGCGGAATCACAGGGTACTCACCCCTCCACTTT.

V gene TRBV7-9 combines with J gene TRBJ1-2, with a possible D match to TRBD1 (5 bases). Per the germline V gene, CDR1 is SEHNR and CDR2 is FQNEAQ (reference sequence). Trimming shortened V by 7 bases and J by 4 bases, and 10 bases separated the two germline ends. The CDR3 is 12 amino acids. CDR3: CASTFGGYGYTF. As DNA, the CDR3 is TGTGCCAGCACCTTCGGGGGCTATGGCTACACCTTC.

The CDR3 reads CATSQTPRVTNEKLFF. The CDR3 nucleotides read TGTGCCACTTCCCAAACCCCGAGGGTCACTAATGAAAAACTGTTTTTT. The V call is TRBV19, the J call TRBJ1-4; D ambiguous. V lost 10 bases and J lost 2, with 20 bases in between. The CDR3 consists of 16 residues. Germline CDR1 is LNHDA and CDR2 is SQIVND (reference sequence).

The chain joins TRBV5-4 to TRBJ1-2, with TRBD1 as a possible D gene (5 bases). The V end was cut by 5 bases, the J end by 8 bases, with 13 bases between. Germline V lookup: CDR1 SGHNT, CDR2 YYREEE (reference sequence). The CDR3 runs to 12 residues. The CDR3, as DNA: TGTGCCAGCAGAGAGGCAGGGCAGGGCTACACCTTC. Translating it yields CASREAGQGYTF. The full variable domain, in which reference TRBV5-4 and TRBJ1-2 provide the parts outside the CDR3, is ETGVTQSPTHLIKTRGQQVTLRCSSQSGHNTVSWYQQALGQGPQFIFQYYREEENGRGNFPPRFSGLQFPNYSSELNVNALELDDSALYLCASREAGQGYTFGSGTRLTVV.

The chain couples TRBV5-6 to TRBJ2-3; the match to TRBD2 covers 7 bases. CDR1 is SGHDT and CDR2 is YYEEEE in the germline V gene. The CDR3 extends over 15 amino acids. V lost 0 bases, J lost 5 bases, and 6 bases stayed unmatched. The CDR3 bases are TGTGCCAGCAGCTTGGGCGGGAGTTGGGTAGATACGCAGTATTTT. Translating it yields CASSLGGSWVDTQYF.

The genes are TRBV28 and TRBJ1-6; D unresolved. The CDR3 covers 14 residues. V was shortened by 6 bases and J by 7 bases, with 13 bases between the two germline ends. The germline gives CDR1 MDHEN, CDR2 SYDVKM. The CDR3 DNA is TGTGCCAGCAGCCTAGAGGGCGTAAATTCACCCCTCCACTTT. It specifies CASSLEGVNSPLHF.

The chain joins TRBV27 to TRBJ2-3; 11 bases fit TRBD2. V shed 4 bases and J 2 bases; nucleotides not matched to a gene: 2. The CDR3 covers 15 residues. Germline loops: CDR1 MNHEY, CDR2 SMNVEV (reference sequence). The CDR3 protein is CASSSTSGDTDTQYF. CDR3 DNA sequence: TGTGCCAGCAGTTCGACTAGCGGGGACACAGATACGCAGTATTTT.